This TCR beta chain was observed in a study of cytomegalovirus exposure and HLA in healthy donors. Overall study findings and caveats: Reported results showed that the classifier diagnosed cytomegalovirus status with high specificity and sensitivity. In an earlier analysis, productive rearrangement rates for most beta V segments clustered near 87% or 30%. In a later analysis, a missense DCLRE1C variant was linked to TCR beta V- and J-gene trimming.

Remarks on this clone: Antigen specificity is unknown.

Healthy bone marrow donors supplied every sample. PCR employed 60 Vbeta and 13 Jbeta primers. TCRdb keeps only in-frame clones here, not all; method: immunoSEQ multiplex PCR. The table lists around 150,000 clones, about 65% of them singletons. Germline CDR1 is SNHLY and CDR2 is FYNNEI. V was clipped by 7 bases and J by 8 bases, with 15 bases between them. This CDR3 has 14 amino acids. The source is a woman under 30 in good health and CMV-seropositive. Material: PBMCs. V gene TRBV2 combines with J gene TRBJ1-6; perhaps TRBD1 as D (5 bases). CDR3 DNA sequence: TGTGCCAGCACCGAAGGGGCTCCTCATTCACCCCTCCACTTT. Translation: CASTEGAPHSPLHF.